These 24 T cell receptor beta chains share one sample of origin, sequenced in a study of blood T cell repertoires in COVID-19. Data came from immunoSEQ multiplex PCR; TCRdb stores just in-frame clones and leaves some out. Among under 350,000 clones, more than 85% were seen once, and the ten largest hold about 4.6%. Sequencing used peripheral blood. These receptors were collected from a middle-aged man with acute or convalescent COVID-19.

The V gene is TRBV27, the J gene TRBJ1-1; 7 bases line up with TRBD1. This CDR3 has 13 residues. Germline CDR1 and CDR2: MNHEY and SMNVEV (reference sequence). The V and J ends lost 5 bases and 13 bases, in that order; junction bases with no gene match: 13. CDR3 loop: CASSQWTGRLVFF. The CDR3 DNA is TGTGCCAGCAGTCAGTGGACAGGTCGCTTAGTTTTCTTT.

This clone was detected once. V gene TRBV7-3 combines with J gene TRBJ2-5, with TRBD1 as a possible D gene (5 bases). CDR1 and CDR2 (germline): SGHTA, FQGTGA. V lost 5 bases and J lost 5, with 15 bases in between. The CDR3 sequence is 14 residues long. CDR3 bases: TGTGCCAGCAGCAAAAAGGCAGGGATGGAGACCCAGTACTTC. This translates into CASSKKAGMETQYF.

The V call is TRBV29-1, the J call TRBJ1-2; 7 bases fit TRBD1. This CDR3 is 13 amino acids long. Trimming cost V 5 bases and J 4 bases; bases outside gene matches: 7. Germline CDR1 is SQVTM and CDR2 is ANQGSEA. The CDR3 DNA reads TGCAGCGTTTACAGGGGCCCCCTCTATGGCTACACCTTC. This encodes CSVYRGPLYGYTF.

The CDR3 spells CASISGDRDTGELFF. The DNA for the CDR3 is TGTGCCAGCATCTCTGGGGACAGGGACACCGGGGAGCTGTTTTTT. The rearrangement links TRBV28 to TRBJ2-2; 9 nucleotides match TRBD1. This CDR3 contains 15 residues. The ends lost 7 bases at V and 3 bases at J; junction bases unmatched: 6. The V gene's germline CDR1 is MDHEN and CDR2 SYDVKM.

The chain is built from TRBV18 and TRBJ2-2; maybe TRBD2 (5 bases). Germline-derived CDR1 and CDR2 are KGHSH and LQKENI. V was shortened by 3 bases and J by 4 bases, with 18 bases between the two germline ends. This CDR3 comprises 17 residues. The CDR3, as DNA: TGTGCCAGCTCACCGGACTTGATCCGGTGGGGCACCGGGGAGCTGTTTTTT. This codes for CASSPDLIRWGTGELFF.

The rearrangement joins TRBV7-9 to TRBJ1-1; a possible D gene is TRBD1 (5 bases). The CDR3 length is 16 residues. The germline V and J ends were trimmed by 8 bases and 2 bases, with 21 bases remaining between them. CDR1 and CDR2 from the germline V gene are SEHNR and FQNEAQ (reference sequence). As DNA, the CDR3 is TGTGCCAGCGTTCTATGGGGCCTGGGGATAAACACTGAAGCTTTCTTT. Amino acids: CASVLWGLGINTEAFF. Based on the CDR3 plus reference TRBV7-9 and TRBJ1-1, the full variable domain is DTGVSQNPRHKITKRGQNVTFRCDPISEHNRLYWYRQTLGQGPEFLTYFQNEAQLEKSRLLSDRFSAERPKGSFSTLEIQRTEQGDSAMYLCASVLWGLGINTEAFFGQGTRLTVV.

The rearrangement links TRBV30 to TRBJ1-6; D call uncertain. V was clipped by 0 bases and J by 10 bases, with 13 bases between them. This CDR3 has 14 amino acids. Germline V gene data show CDR1 as GTSNPN and CDR2 as SVGIG (reference sequence). The DNA of the CDR3 is TGTGCCTGGAGTGTAAGCAATCGGGGATCACCCCTCCACTTT. Encoded protein: CAWSVSNRGSPLHF.

The chain combines TRBV5-1 with TRBJ1-1; possible D gene TRBD1, 5 bases. From germline, CDR1 is SGHRS and CDR2 YFSETQ. This CDR3 region has 13 residues. V lost 7 bases, J lost 5 bases, and 15 bases lay in between. The CDR3 loop is CASYPGGGTEAFF. The CDR3 bases are TGCGCCAGCTATCCGGGGGGTGGTACTGAAGCTTTCTTT.

The V and J genes are TRBV25-1 and TRBJ1-2, with 7 bases aligning to TRBD1. Germline CDR1 is MGHDK and CDR2 is SYGVNS. V lost 4 bases, J lost 8 bases, and 13 bases stayed unmatched. The CDR3 is 15 amino acids. This CDR3 is CASSAEPGTVWGYTF. CDR3 DNA: TGTGCCAGCAGTGCTGAACCCGGGACAGTATGGGGCTACACCTTC.

The V call is TRBV2, the J call TRBJ2-7; 7 nucleotides agree with TRBD2. Germline V gives CDR1 SNHLY, CDR2 FYNNEI. Trimming cost V 7 bases and J 2 bases; bases outside gene matches: 5. The CDR3 consists of 13 residues. The CDR3 DNA reads TGTGCCAGCACTAGCGGTTCTACCTACGAGCAGTACTTC. Translating gives CASTSGSTYEQYF.

This clone was seen once. V gene TRBV7-9 combines with J gene TRBJ1-2, with TRBD1 matching over 11 bases. The length of the CDR3 is 15 residues. The trim removed 4 bases at V and 8 bases at J, leaving 9 bases unmatched. CDR1 SEHNR and CDR2 FQNEAQ come from the germline V gene (reference sequence). The CDR3 loop reads CASSSPGTGGRGYTF. The CDR3 DNA reads TGTGCCAGCAGCTCCCCCGGGACAGGGGGTCGAGGCTACACCTTC.

This clone was seen just once. The chain carries TRBV20-1 and TRBJ1-1; no firm D call. The CDR3 contains 11 residues. Trimming shortened V by 5 bases and J by 5 bases, and 9 bases separated the two germline ends. Germline assignment: CDR1 DFQATT and CDR2 SNEGSKA (reference sequence). DNA for the CDR3: TGCAGTGCTCCACTGATGACTGAAGCTTTCTTT. Translating it yields CSAPLMTEAFF.

The V call is TRBV10-1, the J call TRBJ2-1; 11 bases agree with TRBD1. With V trimmed by 5 bases and J by 2 bases, 26 bases remained unmatched. The V gene's germline CDR1 is WNHNN and CDR2 SYGVQD (reference sequence). This CDR3 contains 23 residues. CDR3 region: CASSPLPGQGETGSERPYNEQFF. Written as DNA, the CDR3 is TGCGCCAGCAGTCCACTTCCGGGACAGGGGGAGACTGGTAGTGAGAGGCCCTACAATGAGCAGTTCTTC.

This chain joins TRBV6-6 and TRBJ1-2; D is ambiguous. Germline V CDR1 and CDR2: MNHNY, SVGAGI (reference sequence). CDR3 length: 13 residues. V gave up 6 bases and J gave up 4 bases, with 12 bases separating them. In nucleotides, the CDR3 is TGTGCCAGCAGCCTAGATTCCCTCTATGGCTACACCTTC. As protein: CASSLDSLYGYTF.

In its sample, this clone was seen a few times. The V and J genes are TRBV9 and TRBJ1-6; D may be TRBD1 (5 bases). V shed 4 bases and J shed 10 bases, with 15 bases lying between them. Germline values: CDR1 SGDLS, CDR2 YYNGEE. The CDR3 has 14 residues. CDR3 sequence: CASSSIGGGSPLHF. DNA of the CDR3: TGTGCCAGCAGCTCTATCGGGGGAGGATCACCCCTCCACTTT.

The CDR3 region is CASSSRGGNNEQFF. The CDR3 nucleotides are TGTGCCAGCAGCTCGCGGGGGGGAAACAATGAGCAGTTCTTC. V gene TRBV27 combines with J gene TRBJ2-1, with 9 bases lining up with TRBD2. Per the germline V gene, CDR1 is MNHEY and CDR2 is SMNVEV (reference sequence). The CDR3 consists of 14 residues. The junction had 5 bases not matched to a gene; V was cut back by 6 bases and J by 5 bases.

This clone has a single count. The chain has TRBV27 and TRBJ1-5; possibly TRBD1 for D (6 bases). V shed 4 bases and J shed 5 bases, with 15 bases lying between them. Per germline, CDR1 MNHEY and CDR2 SMNVEV (reference sequence). The CDR3 is 15 residues long. The CDR3 region has the DNA TGTGCCAGCAGTTACAACGGCAGGGGCCATCAGCCCCAGCATTTT. The encoded protein is CASSYNGRGHQPQHF.

The rearrangement joins TRBV2 to TRBJ2-7; 8 nucleotides match TRBD1. The trim removed 6 bases at V and 1 base at J, leaving 8 bases unmatched. Germline CDR1 SNHLY, CDR2 FYNNEI. The CDR3 is made up of 15 amino acids. The CDR3 DNA is TGTGCCAGCAGCGACAGGGGAGGTAGTTCCTACGAGCAGTACTTC. The encoded protein is CASSDRGGSSYEQYF. Looking up the rest from reference TRBV2 and TRBJ2-7 gives the full variable domain: EPEVTQTPSHQVTQMGQEVILRCVPISNHLYFYWYRQILGQKVEFLVSFYNNEISEKSEIFDDQFSVERPDGSNFTLKIRSTKLEDSAMYFCASSDRGGSSYEQYFGPGTRLTVT.

This clone showed up just once. The chain links TRBV12-5 to TRBJ1-1, with 8 bases lining up with TRBD1. The CDR3 length is 14 residues. CDR1 is LGHNT, CDR2 FRNRAP, per germline. Trimming took 5 bases from V and 5 from J; bases not matched to a gene: 7. CDR3 bases: TGTGCTAGTGGTCCAGGGGGCTCGGGGACTGAAGCTTTCTTT. Its protein is CASGPGGSGTEAFF.

The rearrangement joins TRBV19 to TRBJ1-6, with D perhaps TRBD1 (5 bases). Germline loops: CDR1 LNHDA, CDR2 SQIVND (reference sequence). The CDR3 is made up of 14 amino acids. V was trimmed by 4 bases and J by 4 bases, leaving 8 bases between them. The CDR3 DNA reads TGTGCCAGTAGTACGGGACTGTATAATTCACCCCTCCACTTT. Encoded protein: CASSTGLYNSPLHF.

The chain employs TRBV29-1 and TRBJ2-7; 7 bases fit TRBD1. CDR1 and CDR2 (germline): SQVTM, ANQGSEA. Germline trimming cut 4 bases from V and 2 bases from J; bases unmatched to any gene: 11. CDR3 size: 15 residues. The CDR3 spells CSVVGDATGTYEQYF. CDR3 nucleotides: TGCAGCGTTGTAGGGGATGCGACAGGGACCTACGAGCAGTACTTC.

The chain combines TRBV19 with TRBJ1-4, with unresolved D. Per the germline V gene, CDR1 is LNHDA and CDR2 is SQIVND (reference sequence). With 6 bases removed from V and 2 bases from J, the gap between germline ends came to 7 bases. The CDR3 contains 13 residues. CDR3 nucleotides: TGTGCCAGTAGCCAGGCGACTAATGAAAAACTGTTTTTT. Its translation is CASSQATNEKLFF.

V and J are TRBV6-5 and TRBJ1-5, with D maybe TRBD1 (5 bases). Germline V lookup: CDR1 MNHEY, CDR2 SVGAGI. With 6 bases removed from V and 2 bases from J, the gap between germline ends came to 14 bases. The CDR3 consists of 15 residues. Here the CDR3 DNA reads TGTGCCAGCAGACTCTCCGAAGGGGGCAATCAGCCCCAGCATTTT. This translates into CASRLSEGGNQPQHF.

The V and J genes are TRBV15 and TRBJ2-7; 9 bases are shared with TRBD2. V was clipped by 5 bases and J by 6 bases; unmatched bases: 5. The CDR3 is 13 residues long. From germline, CDR1 is LNHNV and CDR2 YYDKDF (reference sequence). The CDR3 bases are TGTGCCACCAGCCCCCGAGCGGGGGGCGAGCAGTACTTC. This encodes CATSPRAGGEQYF.